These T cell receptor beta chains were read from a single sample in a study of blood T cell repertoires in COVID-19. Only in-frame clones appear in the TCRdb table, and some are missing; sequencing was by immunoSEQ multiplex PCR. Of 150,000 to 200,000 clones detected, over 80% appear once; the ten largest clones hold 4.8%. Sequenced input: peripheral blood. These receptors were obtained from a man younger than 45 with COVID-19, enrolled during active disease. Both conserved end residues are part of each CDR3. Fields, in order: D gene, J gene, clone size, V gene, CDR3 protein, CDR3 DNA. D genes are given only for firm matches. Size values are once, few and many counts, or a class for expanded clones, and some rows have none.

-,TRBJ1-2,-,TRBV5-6,CASSLIQGPNYGYTF,TGTGCCAGCAGCTTGATCCAGGGCCCTAACTATGGCTACACCTTC
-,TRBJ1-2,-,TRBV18,CASSPTTHDNYGYTF,TGTGCCAGCTCACCAACGACTCACGATAACTATGGCTACACCTTC
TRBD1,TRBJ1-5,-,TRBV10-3,CAISPQGGNQPQHF,TGTGCCATCAGCCCACAGGGGGGCAATCAGCCCCAGCATTTT
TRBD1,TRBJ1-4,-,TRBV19,CASSIETGGFIEKLFF,TGTGCCAGTAGTATTGAGACAGGGGGATTTATTGAAAAACTGTTTTTT
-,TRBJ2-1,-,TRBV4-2,CASSQAGGQSLNEQFF,TGTGCCAGCAGCCAAGCCGGGGGGCAATCCCTCAATGAGCAGTTCTTC
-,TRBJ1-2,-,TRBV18,CASSETFGYTF,TGTGCCAGCTCAGAGACATTTGGCTACACCTTC
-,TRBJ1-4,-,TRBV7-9,CASSLVGHSNEKLFF,TGTGCCAGCAGCTTAGTGGGACATTCCAATGAAAAACTGTTTTTT
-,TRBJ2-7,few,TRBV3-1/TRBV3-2,CASSHASRGGLYF,TGTGCCAGCAGCCACGCCAGCCGAGGCGGGTTGTACTTC
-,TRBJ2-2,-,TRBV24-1,CATQRGTNTGELFF,TGTGCCACCCAGAGAGGAACGAACACCGGGGAGCTGTTTTTT
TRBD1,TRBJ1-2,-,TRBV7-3,CASSQRQGLSDYGYTF,TGTGCCAGCAGCCAGCGACAGGGACTTTCAGACTATGGCTACACCTTC
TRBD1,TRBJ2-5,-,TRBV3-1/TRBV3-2,CASSQPTTTGQGKGETQYF,TGTGCCAGCAGCCAACCAACTACTACGGGACAGGGGAAGGGAGAGACCCAGTACTTC
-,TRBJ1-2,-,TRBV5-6,CASSLLRQPSYGYTF,TGTGCCAGCAGCTTGCTAAGACAGCCCTCTTATGGCTACACCTTC
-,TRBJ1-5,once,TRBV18,CASSPLTPARDQPQHF,TGTGCCAGCTCACCTTTAACACCAGCCCGGGATCAGCCCCAGCATTTT